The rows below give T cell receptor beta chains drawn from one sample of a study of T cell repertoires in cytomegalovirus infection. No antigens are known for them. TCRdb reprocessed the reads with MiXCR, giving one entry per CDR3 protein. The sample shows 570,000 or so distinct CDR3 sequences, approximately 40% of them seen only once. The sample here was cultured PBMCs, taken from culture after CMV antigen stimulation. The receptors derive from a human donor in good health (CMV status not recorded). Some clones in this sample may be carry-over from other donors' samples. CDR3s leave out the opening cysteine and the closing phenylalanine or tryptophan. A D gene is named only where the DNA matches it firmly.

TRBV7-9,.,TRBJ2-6,ASSQGLGSSGANVLT
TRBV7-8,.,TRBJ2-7,ASGGTYEQY
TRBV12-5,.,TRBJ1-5,ASGLVPGIGQPQH
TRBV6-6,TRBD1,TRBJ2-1,ASSDYRGRYNERF
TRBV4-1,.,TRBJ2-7,ASSQEMGGPYEQY
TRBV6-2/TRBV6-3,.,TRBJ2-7,ASRRPKNVGYEQY
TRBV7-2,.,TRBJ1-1,ASSLQFLAEAF
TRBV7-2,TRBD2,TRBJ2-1,ASSNPPGTSGRSSYNEQF
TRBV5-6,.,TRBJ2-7,ASSLGLGAEQY
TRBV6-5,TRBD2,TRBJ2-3,ASSYERGDPSSTDTQY
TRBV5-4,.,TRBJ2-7,ASSFGTEEQY